A single T cell receptor beta chain is shown here with its context. These data are taken from a study of T cells in women clearing cervical HPV infection. Overall study context: Controls' single incident HPV16 infection cleared within 12 months without precancer.

Only in-frame clones appear in the TCRdb table, and some are missing; sequencing was by immunoSEQ multiplex PCR. This sample's clone table lists tens of thousands of clones. The sequencing sample was made of blood buffy coat. This TCR was recovered from a woman between 18 and 70 years old with a cervical HPV16 infection that either progressed to CIN3+ or cleared (not recorded which).

CDR3 DNA (partial): TGCGCCAGCAGTGAGGACTCAACCTACGAG. As protein: CASSEDSTYE. The complete CDR3 reads CASSEDSTYEQYF. V usage is TRBV10-1 and J usage is TRBJ2-7; D is ambiguous. Read sequence stops 3 residues before the CDR3 end, and the germline J gene provides the missing end. Germline loops: CDR1 WNHNN, CDR2 SYGVQD (reference sequence). The CDR3 covers 13 residues. Trimming left V 2 bases short and J 2 bases short, with 7 bases between.